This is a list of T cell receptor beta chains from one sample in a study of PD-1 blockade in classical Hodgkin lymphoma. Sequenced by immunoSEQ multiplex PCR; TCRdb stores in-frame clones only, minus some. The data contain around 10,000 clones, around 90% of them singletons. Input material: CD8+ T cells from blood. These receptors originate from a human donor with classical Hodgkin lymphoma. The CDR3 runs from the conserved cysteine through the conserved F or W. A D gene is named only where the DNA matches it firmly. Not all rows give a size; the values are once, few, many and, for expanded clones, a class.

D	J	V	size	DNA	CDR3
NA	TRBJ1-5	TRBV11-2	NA	TGTGCCAGCAGCCAGTGGGGGGCGGGTCAGCCCCAGCATTTT	CASSQWGAGQPQHF
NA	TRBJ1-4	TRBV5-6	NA	TGTGCCAGCAGCGATGGGGGGGCGGCGGCTAATGAAAAACTGTTTTTT	CASSDGGAAANEKLFF
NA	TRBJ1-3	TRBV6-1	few	TGTGCCAGCAGTGGGGGACACGAGAGCTCTGGAAACACCATATATTTT	CASSGGHESSGNTIYF
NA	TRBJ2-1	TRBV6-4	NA	TGTGCCAGCAGTGCGGGAGAGGACGATGAGCAGTTCTTC	CASSAGEDDEQFF
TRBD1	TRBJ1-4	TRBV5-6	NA	TGTGCCAGCAGCTTGTTGACCGGGACAGGGGATGAAAAACTGTTTTTT	CASSLLTGTGDEKLFF
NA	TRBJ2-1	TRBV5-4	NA	TGTGCCAGCAGCGGGGACATAGCGTCTGAGCAGTTCTTC	CASSGDIASEQFF
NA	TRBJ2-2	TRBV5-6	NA	TGTGCCAGCAGCTTGGCGAACACCGGGGAGCTGTTTTTT	CASSLANTGELFF
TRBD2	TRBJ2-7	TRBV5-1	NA	TGCGCCAGCAGCTTGTTGACTAGCCGCGAGCAGTACTTC	CASSLLTSREQYF
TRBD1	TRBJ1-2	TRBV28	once	TGTGCCAGCAGTTTCCAGGGACAGAACTATGGCTACACCTTC	CASSFQGQNYGYTF
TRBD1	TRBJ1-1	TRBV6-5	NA	TGTGCCAGCAGAGCGGGACAGTGGCACACTGAAGCTTTCTTT	CASRAGQWHTEAFF
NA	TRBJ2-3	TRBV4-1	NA	TGCGCCAGCAGCCAAGATTACCAGGGAAGAACGCAGTATTTT	CASSQDYQGRTQYF
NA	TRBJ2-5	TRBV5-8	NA	TGTGCCAGCAGCTTTAACCAGTACTTC	CASSFNQYF
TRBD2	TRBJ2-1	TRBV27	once	TGTGCCAGCAAGGACCACAGCGCTCCCGGGACTAGCGGGAGGGATGAGCAGTTCTTC	CASKDHSAPGTSGRDEQFF
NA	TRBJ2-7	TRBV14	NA	TGTGCCAGCAGCCTACCAGGGAATACCTACGAGCAGTACTTC	CASSLPGNTYEQYF
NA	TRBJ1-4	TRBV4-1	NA	TGCGCCAGCAGCCAAGAAGGACCCTGGGGAGAAAAACTGTTTTTT	CASSQEGPWGEKLFF
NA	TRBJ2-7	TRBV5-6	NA	TGTGCCAGCAGCCCCGGGGTTCTGGAGCAGTACTTC	CASSPGVLEQYF
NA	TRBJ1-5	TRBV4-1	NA	TGCGCCAGCAGCCCCGACGGGTCCGGAGAGCCCCAGCATTTT	CASSPDGSGEPQHF
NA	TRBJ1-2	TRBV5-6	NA	TGTGCCAGCAGCTTGGGGGTAGAGGTCACCTTC	CASSLGVEVTF
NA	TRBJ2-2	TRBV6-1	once	TGTGCCAGCAGTGAAGAGGCAGGAAACACCGGGGAGCTGTTTTTT	CASSEEAGNTGELFF
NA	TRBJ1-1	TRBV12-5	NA	TGTGCCACCTCTTTTGGATTTAACACTGAAGCTTTCTTT	CATSFGFNTEAFF
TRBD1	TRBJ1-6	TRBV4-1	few	TGCGCCAGCAAACCAAGACCGGGACAGGATAATTCACCCCTCCACTTT	CASKPRPGQDNSPLHF
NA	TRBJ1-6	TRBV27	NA	TGTGCCAGCAGTTTAAAGGGGGGATCCTATAATTCACCCCTCCACTTT	CASSLKGGSYNSPLHF
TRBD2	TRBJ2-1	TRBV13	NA	TGTGCCAGCAGCCCAAAACGACTAGCGGACAACAATGAGCAGTTCTTC	CASSPKRLADNNEQFF
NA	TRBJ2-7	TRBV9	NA	TGTGCCAGCAGCGTAGATAGTTACTCCTACGAGCAGTACTTC	CASSVDSYSYEQYF
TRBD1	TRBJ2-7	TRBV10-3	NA	TGTGCCATCAGTGAGTGGGGGGACAGGGATTACGAGCAGTACTTC	CAISEWGDRDYEQYF
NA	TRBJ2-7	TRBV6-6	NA	TGTGCCAGCAGTTACTCGAGTAGTCACCGTCGTTACGAGCAGTACTTC	CASSYSSSHRRYEQYF
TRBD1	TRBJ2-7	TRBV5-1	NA	TGCGCCAGCAGCTTCTGGGACAGCCGATCGTACGAGCAGTACTTC	CASSFWDSRSYEQYF
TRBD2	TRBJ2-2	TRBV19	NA	TGTGCCAGTAGTCCGGGACTAACAACCGGGGAGCTGTTTTTT	CASSPGLTTGELFF
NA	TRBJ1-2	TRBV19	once	TGTGCCAGTAAGGGAGTCCAGCTCAATGGCTACACCTTC	CASKGVQLNGYTF
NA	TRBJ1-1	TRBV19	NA	TGTGCCAGTAGTGGGTTTCCAGGGCAGGTATTGAACACTGAAGCTTTCTTT	CASSGFPGQVLNTEAFF
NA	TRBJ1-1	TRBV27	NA	TGTGCCAGCAGTTGGGGGGGCTGGAGTAGCACTGAAGCTTTCTTT	CASSWGGWSSTEAFF
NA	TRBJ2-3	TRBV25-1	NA	TGTGCCAGCAGTGAATGGGGGAAGGGCACAGATACGCAGTATTTT	CASSEWGKGTDTQYF
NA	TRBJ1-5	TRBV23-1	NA	TGCGCCAGCATAGGCCCGGGGGGTAACCTAGGGATGGGCGGCAATCAGCCCCAGCATTTT	CASIGPGGNLGMGGNQPQHF
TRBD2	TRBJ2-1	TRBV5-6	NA	TGTGCCAGCAGCAAACTAGCGGGAGGGAGGGATGAGCAGTTCTTC	CASSKLAGGRDEQFF
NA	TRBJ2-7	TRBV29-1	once	TGCAGCGTTAACGGGGCCCGGCCTCACTTC	CSVNGARPHF
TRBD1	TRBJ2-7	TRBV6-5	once	TGTGCCAGCAGTTTAGGACAGGGACCCGTCTACGAGCAGTACTTC	CASSLGQGPVYEQYF
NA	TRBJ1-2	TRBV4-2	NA	TGTGCCAGCAGCCAAGATAATGAGGACTATGGCTACACCTTC	CASSQDNEDYGYTF
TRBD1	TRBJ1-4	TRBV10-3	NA	TGTGCCATCAGTGAGAGAGGACAGGGGAATGAAAAACTGTTTTTT	CAISERGQGNEKLFF
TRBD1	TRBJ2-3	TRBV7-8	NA	TGTGCCAGCAGCTTAGGAGGGACAGACACCACAGATACGCAGTATTTT	CASSLGGTDTTDTQYF
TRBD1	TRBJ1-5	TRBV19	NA	TGTGCCAGTAGTATAGAGGACAGGTCAATTCAGCCCCAGCATTTT	CASSIEDRSIQPQHF
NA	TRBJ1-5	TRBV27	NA	TGTGCCAGCAAAGGCAGATTGGATCCACAGCCCCAGCATTTT	CASKGRLDPQPQHF
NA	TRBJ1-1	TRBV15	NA	TGTGCCACCAGCAGAGGGACCTCCGGAACCTGGGACGTTGGAGCTTTCTTT	CATSRGTSGTWDVGAFF
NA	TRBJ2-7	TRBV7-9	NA	TGTGCCAGCCGCGACGCCGGGACCTACGAGCAGTACTTC	CASRDAGTYEQYF
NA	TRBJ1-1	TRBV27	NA	TGTGCCAGCAGTTTCGGTGTTAGCACTGAAGCTTTCTTT	CASSFGVSTEAFF
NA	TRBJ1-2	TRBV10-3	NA	TGTGCCATCACCCCCCAACCCGAGGGGGTGGGGGGCTACACCTTC	CAITPQPEGVGGYTF
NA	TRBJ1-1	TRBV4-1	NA	TGCGCCAGCAGCCACGACCTCCGAGGGACTGAAGCTTTCTTT	CASSHDLRGTEAFF
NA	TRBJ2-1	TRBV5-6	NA	TGTGCCAGCAGCTTGGTGGAGGTGGTCAATGAGCAGTTCTTC	CASSLVEVVNEQFF
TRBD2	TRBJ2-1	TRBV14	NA	TGTGCCAGCAGCTATTTCCCCGGACTAGCGGAATACAATGAGCAGTTCTTC	CASSYFPGLAEYNEQFF
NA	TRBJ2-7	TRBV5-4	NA	TGTGCCAGCAGCTTGGCCGCCGGGCCCGAGCAGTACTTC	CASSLAAGPEQYF
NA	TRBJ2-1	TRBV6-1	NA	TGTGCCAGCTGCCGGATCCAGTACAATGAGCAGTTCTTC	CASCRIQYNEQFF
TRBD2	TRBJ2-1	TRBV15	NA	TGTGCCACCAGCAGAGTGGGTAGCGGGGGATACAATGAGCAGTTCTTC	CATSRVGSGGYNEQFF
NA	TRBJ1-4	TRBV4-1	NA	TGCGCCAGCAGCCAAGGGCCTTATAATGAAAAACTGTTTTTT	CASSQGPYNEKLFF
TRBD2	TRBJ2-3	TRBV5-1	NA	TGCGCCAGCAGCTTGGCCCGGCTAGCGGGAACCCCCAGCACAGATACGCAGTATTTT	CASSLARLAGTPSTDTQYF
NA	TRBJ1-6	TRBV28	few	TGTGCCAGCAGTACACGCTTCGTACAGCGGTCCGAATCACCCCTCCACTTT	CASSTRFVQRSESPLHF
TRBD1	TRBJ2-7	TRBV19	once	TGTGCCAGTAGTCCCCGGACAGGCCTCTCCTACGAGCAGTACTTC	CASSPRTGLSYEQYF
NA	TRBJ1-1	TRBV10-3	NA	TGTGCCATCAGTGAATTCGGGGGGAACCCTGAAGCTTTCTTT	CAISEFGGNPEAFF
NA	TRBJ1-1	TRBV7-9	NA	TGTGCCAGCAGCCCGAGGGGGAACACTGAAGCTTTCTTT	CASSPRGNTEAFF
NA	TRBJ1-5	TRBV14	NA	TGTGCCAGCAGCCGTCAACAGGGTGGGAATCAGCCCCAGCATTTT	CASSRQQGGNQPQHF
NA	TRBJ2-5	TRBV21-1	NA	TGTGCCAGCAGCAAAGAGATTTGCAGGGGTGGTGAGCAAGAGACCCAGTACTTC	CASSKEICRGGEQETQYF
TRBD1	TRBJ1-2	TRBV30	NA	TGTGCCTGGGGACAGGGGGCTGGAGGCTACACCTTC	CAWGQGAGGYTF